This section outlines one TCR beta chain sequence together with its context. The CDR3 has 14 residues. From germline, CDR1 is LGHDT and CDR2 YNNKEL (reference sequence). J lost 1 base, V lost 4 bases, and 0 bases had no gene match. The method was immunoSEQ multiplex PCR; TCRdb's version includes in-frame clones alone and lacks a portion of them. This table holds fewer than 180,000 clones, around 86% found once. This record comes from a study of blood T cell repertoires in COVID-19. Material: peripheral blood. The gene calls are TRBV3-1 (or the pseudogene TRBV3-2) and TRBJ2-3, with 9 bases that match TRBD1. The source of this sequence is a man between 70 and 80 years old with acute or convalescent COVID-19. The DNA of the CDR3 is TGTGCCAGCAGCCGACAGGGGGGCACAGATACGCAGTATTTT. This translates into CASSRQGGTDTQYF.